Below, 13 T cell receptor beta chains from the same sample are listed, as sequenced in a study of cytomegalovirus exposure and HLA in healthy donors. Primers included in the PCR were 60 Vbeta and 13 Jbeta primers. The protocol was immunoSEQ multiplex PCR, while the TCRdb copy is restricted to in-frame clones and leaves out a portion. The table lists tens of thousands of clones. The sequencing sample was made of PBMCs. The receptors originated from a female donor in good health and CMV-seropositive.

This chain connects TRBV5-1 to TRBJ1-2, with unresolved D. The CDR3 length is 14 residues. V was clipped by 2 bases and J by 1 base, with 9 bases between them. Germline CDR1 SGHRS, CDR2 YFSETQ. In DNA form, the CDR3 reads TGCGCCAGCAGCTTCGACACATATAACTATGGCTACACCTTC. This gives the protein CASSFDTYNYGYTF.

The chain links TRBV18 to TRBJ1-5; tentative D call: TRBD1 (6 bases). V was cut by 2 bases and J by 1 base, with 9 bases left in between. CDR3 length: 15 residues. CDR1 is KGHSH, CDR2 LQKENI, per germline. The CDR3 here is CASSPIRGSNQPQHF. The CDR3 region has the DNA TGTGCCAGCTCACCAATCAGGGGAAGCAATCAGCCCCAGCATTTT.

V usage is TRBV15 and J usage is TRBJ1-5; D gene uncertain. The CDR3 has 15 amino acids. V dropped 1 base and J dropped 4 bases, with 11 bases sitting between them. Looked up from germline, CDR1 is LNHNV and CDR2 is YYDKDF (reference sequence). CDR3 amino acids: CATSRGPAGNQPQHF. CDR3 nucleotides: TGTGCCACCAGCAGAGGCCCAGCGGGGAATCAGCCCCAGCATTTT.

This sequence joins TRBV5-6 and TRBJ2-5; weak D call: TRBD1 (6 bases). The V end lost 3 bases, the J end lost 2 bases, and 11 bases lay between the germline ends. This CDR3 is built from 14 residues. Germline V gene lookup returns CDR1 SGHDT and CDR2 YYEEEE. The CDR3 region is CASSYQQGQETQYF. The CDR3 DNA follows: TGTGCCAGCAGCTACCAACAGGGACAAGAGACCCAGTACTTC.

This CDR3 reads CASSPPGPGYGYTF. For the CDR3, the DNA is TGTGCCAGCTCACCACCGGGGCCCGGCTATGGCTACACCTTC. The V and J genes are TRBV18 and TRBJ1-2; D might be TRBD1 (5 bases). The CDR3 has 14 amino acids. Between the trimmed V and J ends, which lost 0 bases and 4 bases, there was a span of 9 bases. Germline lookup yields CDR1 KGHSH and CDR2 LQKENI. Full variable domain (rest looked up from reference TRBV18 and TRBJ1-2): NAGVMQNPRHLVRRRGQEARLRCSPMKGHSHVYWYRQLPEEGLKFMVYLQKENIIDESGMPKERFSAEFPKEGPSILRIQQVVRGDSAAYFCASSPPGPGYGYTFGSGTRLTVV.

The chain recombines TRBV6-1 with TRBJ1-4; no definite D call. The CDR3 totals 15 residues. Germline assignment: CDR1 MNHNS and CDR2 SASEGT. Trimming left V 3 bases short and J 8 bases short, with 16 bases between. CDR3 DNA: TGTGCCAGCAGTGAGACATACTTAGGAGGGGAAAAACTGTTTTTT. Translating gives CASSETYLGGEKLFF.

The chain couples TRBV10-1 to TRBJ2-3; D is perhaps TRBD2 (6 bases). Germline assignment: CDR1 WNHNN and CDR2 SYGVQD (reference sequence). This CDR3 has 14 amino acids. Between the trimmed V and J ends, which lost 3 bases and 1 base, there was a span of 8 bases. CDR3 coding DNA: TGCGCCAGCAGTGACGGGGGAGGCACAGATACGCAGTATTTT. Protein sequence: CASSDGGGTDTQYF.

The rearrangement links TRBV13 to TRBJ1-6; D not resolved. CDR1 is PRHDT, CDR2 FYEKMQ, per germline (reference sequence). V was clipped by 5 bases and J by 11 bases, with 13 bases between them. This CDR3 has 13 amino acids. The CDR3 reads CASSTRVLPPLHF. In nucleotides, the CDR3 is TGTGCCAGCAGCACCCGGGTCCTGCCACCCCTCCACTTT. Complete variable domain (other parts from reference TRBV13 and TRBJ1-6): AAGVIQSPRHLIKEKRETATLKCYPIPRHDTVYWYQQGPGQDPQFLISFYEKMQSDKGSIPDRFSAQQFSDYHSELNMSSLELGDSALYFCASSTRVLPPLHFGNGTRLTVT.

The V call is TRBV10-3, the J call TRBJ1-5; D ambiguous. The CDR3 length is 13 residues. Trimming stripped 6 bases from V and 0 bases from J, with 6 bases between. Germline V CDR1 and CDR2: ENHRY, SYGVKD. The CDR3 loop reads CAIRQVSNQPQHF. The DNA of the CDR3 is TGTGCCATCAGGCAGGTTAGCAATCAGCCCCAGCATTTT.

The J gene is TRBJ1-2, the V gene TRBV2, with D possibly TRBD1 on 6 matching bases. This CDR3 region has 14 residues. CDR1 SNHLY and CDR2 FYNNEI come from the germline V gene. V dropped 8 bases and J dropped 4 bases, with 17 bases sitting between them. The CDR3 bases are TGTGCCAGCCAGGCTACAGGGACCACCTATGGCTACACCTTC. It yields the protein CASQATGTTYGYTF.

The chain links TRBV29-1 to TRBJ2-5; maybe TRBD2 (6 bases). The V end was cut by 4 bases, the J end by 3 bases, with 9 bases between. The CDR3 is made up of 12 amino acids. The germline gives CDR1 SQVTM, CDR2 ANQGSEA. CDR3 bases: TGCAGCGTTGCAGGCGGGGAAGAGACCCAGTACTTC. Amino acids: CSVAGGEETQYF.

The chain joins TRBV18 to TRBJ1-6; tentative D call: TRBD1 (6 bases). The CDR3 sequence is 15 residues long. CDR1 is KGHSH and CDR2 is LQKENI in the germline V gene. Trimming pared 6 bases from V and 9 bases from J, leaving 18 bases between. The CDR3 loop is CASSSAQGLGSPLHF. DNA for the CDR3: TGTGCCAGCTCCTCTGCACAGGGATTAGGTTCACCCCTCCACTTT.

The rearrangement joins TRBV6-5 to TRBJ1-1; D is possibly TRBD1 (6 bases). This CDR3 contains 13 residues. Germline values: CDR1 MNHEY, CDR2 SVGAGI. V was pared by 7 bases and J by 13 bases, with 22 bases between. Written as DNA, the CDR3 is TGTGCCAGCACCAAGCGCGGGGGCGGTCCAGATTTCTTT. As protein: CASTKRGGGPDFF.